This TCR beta chain was sequenced for a study of blood T cell repertoires in COVID-19. Study-level information: Sources were T cells, B-cell-depleted T cells, or PBMCs; the material itself was cDNA or gDNA.

The J segment lost 9 bases and the V segment lost 5 bases, leaving 19 bases of the junction unmatched. CDR1 and CDR2 from the germline V gene are MNHEY and SMNVEV (reference sequence). The CDR3 consists of 17 residues. Participants came from roughly 25 US areas, aged about 18 to 100 years. As processed by the authors: Estimated nucleated cell counts came from reference gene primer amplification. Using immunoSEQ multiplex PCR, the repertoire was profiled, and TCRdb retains in-frame clones only, with some absent. For V, J and clone size, that table is used; D and trimming come from the DNA. This table holds a few hundred thousand clones, roughly 90% found once.

Specimen: PBMCs or T cells enriched from blood (not recorded which). This TCR was sampled from a woman aged 30 to 39 who had recovered from COVID-19. The chain combines TRBV27 with TRBJ2-1; 7 positions agree with TRBD2. In DNA form, the CDR3 reads TGTGCCAGCAGTCTCACGGCTAGCGGCGCGAGGCGTAGTGAGCAGTTCTTC. Translation gives CASSLTASGARRSEQFF.